This entry lists 23 T cell receptor beta chains sequenced from one sample in a study of CD8 T cells in ankylosing spondylitis. The study, taken as a whole, reports: Made up of about eight highly homologous variants, a TCR beta motif appeared characteristic of ankylosing spondylitis blood.

These receptors have no known antigen. Via MiXCR, TCRdb re-called the 5' RACE reads, giving one row per CDR3 protein. The sample lists fewer than 550,000 distinct CDR3 sequences, approximately 5% seen once, with 3% to 4% in the top ten. The source material was blood, either unsorted or a sorted T cell fraction (not recorded which). These receptors all stem from a male donor with ankylosing spondylitis.

Many counts were recorded for this clonotype. This chain links TRBV11-2 with TRBJ1-5; D remains unclear. The germline gives CDR1 SGHAT, CDR2 FQNNGV. V lost 1 base and J lost 1, with 8 bases in between. The CDR3 is made up of 15 amino acids. The CDR3 is CASSLGGLSNQPQHF. In DNA form, the CDR3 reads TGTGCCAGCAGCTTAGGCGGTTTGAGCAATCAGCCCCAGCATTTT.

This clonotype has at least ten counts. This chain connects TRBV28 to TRBJ2-5, with D perhaps matching TRBD2 (5 bases). Trimming removed 7 bases at V and 3 bases at J, with 18 bases between. This CDR3 has 15 residues. CDR1 and CDR2 from the germline V gene are MDHEN and SYDVKM. CDR3 nucleotide sequence: TGTGCCAGCACCCTGTTAGGAGGCGGTGAAGAGACCCAGTACTTC. It specifies CASTLLGGGEETQYF.

This clonotype occurred many times. The chain employs TRBV7-9 and TRBJ2-1; the match to TRBD1 covers 8 bases. This CDR3 contains 14 residues. With V trimmed by 7 bases and J by 7 bases, 9 bases remained unmatched. Germline-derived CDR1 and CDR2 are SEHNR and FQNEAQ (reference sequence). The CDR3 spells CASNHGQGRNEQFF. For the CDR3, the DNA is TGTGCCAGCAACCACGGACAGGGAAGGAATGAGCAGTTCTTC.

This clonotype was picked up many times. This chain connects TRBV5-1 to TRBJ1-1, with TRBD1 identical over 9 bases. Trimming at V came to 4 bases and at J to 3 bases, leaving 10 bases not matched to a gene. The germline V gene encodes CDR1 SGHRS and CDR2 YFSETQ. The CDR3 sequence is 16 residues long. This chain's CDR3 is CASSRDRAFSDTEAFF. The CDR3 DNA follows: TGCGCCAGCAGCCGGGACAGGGCGTTTTCGGACACTGAAGCTTTCTTT. Based on the CDR3 plus reference TRBV5-1 and TRBJ1-1, the full variable domain is KAGVTQTPRYLIKTRGQQVTLSCSPISGHRSVSWYQQTPGQGLQFLFEYFSETQRNKGNFPGRFSGRQFSNSRSEMNVSTLELGDSALYLCASSRDRAFSDTEAFFGQGTRLTVV.

At least ten counts were recorded for this clonotype. This chain joins TRBV10-3 and TRBJ2-5; D call uncertain. This CDR3 is 11 amino acids long. Trimming removed 10 bases from V and 3 bases from J, with 9 bases in between. Germline CDR1 is ENHRY and CDR2 is SYGVKD. As DNA, the CDR3 is TGTGCCACCGGTAGAGAAGAGACCCAGTACTTC. It encodes CATGREETQYF.

This chain joins TRBV19 and TRBJ1-2; D gene ambiguous. This CDR3 contains 12 residues. The germline V and J ends were trimmed by 4 bases and 4 bases, with 7 bases remaining between them. The V gene's germline CDR1 is LNHDA and CDR2 SQIVND (reference sequence). The CDR3: CASSTASYGYTF. The CDR3 coding sequence is TGTGCCAGTAGTACCGCAAGCTATGGCTACACCTTC.

This clonotype was observed many times. V usage is TRBV10-3 and J usage is TRBJ2-3; TRBD1 matches 8 bases. The CDR3 extends over 19 amino acids. Germline CDR1 and CDR2: ENHRY and SYGVKD. V was clipped by 6 bases and J by 1 base; unmatched bases: 18. The CDR3: CAISKLGQGSTGGTDTQYF. In DNA form, the CDR3 reads TGTGCCATCAGCAAGCTTGGACAGGGATCGACCGGCGGCACAGATACGCAGTATTTT.

This clonotype was counted once. This may be a read error: a much more frequent sequence differs by one nucleotide. This chain connects TRBV20-1 to TRBJ2-1; D unresolved. V lost 5 bases and J lost 2, with 19 bases in between. CDR1 and CDR2 from the germline V gene are DFQATT and SNEGSKA (reference sequence). The CDR3 is made up of 16 amino acids. The CDR3: CSALNGSLITYNEQFF. DNA of the CDR3: TGCAGTGCTTTGAACGGCTCCCTCATCACCTACAATGAGCAGTTCTTC.

This clonotype was observed many times. J is TRBJ2-2 and V is TRBV5-1; no clear D. V was clipped by 7 bases and J by 6 bases, with 16 bases between them. The CDR3 loop spans 14 amino acids. The germline gives CDR1 SGHRS, CDR2 YFSETQ. CDR3 sequence (DNA): TGCGCCAGCTTTCGAACGATTGAGTCCGGGGAGCTGTTTTTT. Protein: CASFRTIESGELFF.

There are a few counts of this clonotype. The genes are TRBV7-9 and TRBJ2-3; tentatively, D is TRBD2 (6 bases). Trimming removed 5 bases from V and 4 bases from J, with 22 bases in between. The CDR3 is made up of 17 amino acids. Germline V CDR1 and CDR2: SEHNR, FQNEAQ (reference sequence). CDR3 loop: CASSPRTAASASDTQYF. In nucleotides, the CDR3 is TGTGCCAGCAGCCCACGAACTGCCGCTAGCGCATCAGATACGCAGTATTTT.

This clonotype was observed at least ten times. V is TRBV4-3 and J is TRBJ2-5, with 11 positions matching TRBD2. J gave up 5 bases and V 1 base, and 9 bases lay outside the gene matches. The V gene's germline CDR1 is LGHNA and CDR2 YSLEER. This CDR3 comprises 17 residues. CDR3 DNA: TGCGCCAGCAGCCAAGCGGTACTAGCGGGGGCCGGGGAGACCCAGTACTTC. This gives the protein CASSQAVLAGAGETQYF.

This clonotype has ten or more counts. This chain uses TRBV3-1 with TRBJ1-1; tentatively, D is TRBD1 (5 bases). CDR3 length: 16 residues. V was pared by 7 bases and J by 0 bases, with 18 bases between. The germline V gene has CDR1 LGHDT and CDR2 YNNKEL (reference sequence). The CDR3 DNA follows: TGTGCCAGCACCAAAGGATGGGACCCTATGAACACTGAAGCTTTCTTT. Translating gives CASTKGWDPMNTEAFF.

This clonotype was detected ten times or more. The gene calls are TRBV4-1 and TRBJ2-2; 8 bases line up with TRBD1. Germline V CDR1 and CDR2: MGHRA, YSYEKL. J gave up 7 bases and V 5 bases, and 12 bases lay outside the gene matches. This CDR3 has 16 residues. The CDR3 sequence is CASSEAGTGLGGELFF. In DNA, the CDR3 is TGCGCCAGCAGCGAGGCCGGGACAGGACTGGGCGGGGAGCTGTTTTTT.

This clonotype was observed at least ten times. This chain connects TRBV12-3 or TRBV12-4 to TRBJ1-4, with D maybe TRBD1 (5 bases). The CDR3 is made up of 13 amino acids. Trimming removed 9 bases from V and 5 bases from J, with 13 bases in between. CDR3 DNA: TGTGCCAGTAGGTCAGGGAGGAATGAAAAACTGTTTTTT. This codes for CASRSGRNEKLFF.

Many counts were recorded for this clonotype. The rearrangement links TRBV7-2 to TRBJ2-1; no clear D gene. Germline V gene data show CDR1 as SGHTA and CDR2 as FQGNSA. The V and J ends lost 5 bases and 7 bases respectively, with 12 bases between them. CDR3 size: 13 residues. CDR3 in amino acids: CASSKRMGNEQFF. The CDR3 DNA reads as TGTGCCAGCAGCAAGAGAATGGGGAATGAGCAGTTCTTC.

There are many counts of this clonotype. J is TRBJ2-1 and V is TRBV5-1; D is ambiguous. CDR1 is SGHRS and CDR2 is YFSETQ in the germline V gene. Deletions cut 2 bases from V and 5 bases from J, with 17 bases between. This CDR3 spans 16 amino acids. CDR3 loop: CASSFAVLTINNEQFF. The CDR3 nucleotides are TGCGCCAGCAGCTTCGCGGTCTTGACGATCAACAATGAGCAGTTCTTC.

This clonotype was detected many times. CDR3 in amino acids: CASSPTQRLAGGEQFF. CDR3 DNA: TGTGCCAGCAGCCCTACCCAGAGACTAGCGGGGGGTGAGCAGTTCTTC. V usage is TRBV7-2 and J usage is TRBJ2-1; 13 bases fit TRBD2. This CDR3 region has 16 residues. The V and J ends lost 5 bases and 9 bases, in that order; junction bases with no gene match: 10. Germline V lookup: CDR1 SGHTA, CDR2 FQGNSA.

This clonotype was detected many times. The chain is built from TRBV12-3 or TRBV12-4 and TRBJ1-5; a weak D match, TRBD1 (6 bases). There are 17 residues in the CDR3. The V gene lost 7 bases and the J gene lost 3 bases, with 22 bases spanning the gap. The DNA of the CDR3 is TGTGCCAGCACCCAAAGGAAGGGCGGGGGCCTCAATCAGCCCCAGCATTTT. It specifies CASTQRKGGGLNQPQHF.

This clonotype turned up a few times. The CDR3 sequence: CASSLGIPLNEQYF. CDR3 sequence (DNA): TGCGCCAGCAGCTTAGGTATCCCCTTAAACGAGCAGTACTTC. The chain employs TRBV5-1 and TRBJ2-7; D is unresolved. The germline gives CDR1 SGHRS, CDR2 YFSETQ. The CDR3 extends over 14 amino acids. V lost 2 bases and J 5 bases, leaving 14 bases between the germline ends.

This clonotype has a count of ten or more. The CDR3 nucleotides are TGTGCCAGCAGCTTAGGCGAGTCCCATTCACCCCTCCACTTT. Translating gives CASSLGESHSPLHF. The V gene is TRBV7-8, the J gene TRBJ1-6; no clear D gene. This CDR3 contains 14 residues. V was pared by 1 base and J by 8 bases, with 9 bases between. Germline V CDR1 and CDR2: SGHVS, FQNEAQ. The full variable domain, rest sourced from reference TRBV7-8 and TRBJ1-6, is GAGVSQSPRYKVAKRGQDVALRCDPISGHVSLFWYQQALGQGPEFLTYFQNEAQLDKSGLPSDRFFAERPEGSVSTLKIQRTQQEDSAVYLCASSLGESHSPLHFGNGTRLTVT.

Ten or more counts support this clonotype. The V call is TRBV6-2 or TRBV6-3, the J call TRBJ1-1; D perhaps matches TRBD1 (6 bases). Germline assignment: CDR1 MNHEY and CDR2 SVGEGT. The CDR3 extends over 13 amino acids. With 6 bases removed from V and 6 bases from J, the gap between germline ends came to 14 bases. CDR3 sequence reads: CASRKGGGSEAFF. For the CDR3, the DNA is TGTGCCAGCAGAAAAGGGGGGGGGTCTGAAGCTTTCTTT.

The J gene is TRBJ1-5, the V gene TRBV4-1; unclear D gene. The germline gives CDR1 MGHRA, CDR2 YSYEKL. V shed 4 bases and J shed 2 bases, with 9 bases lying between them. The CDR3 totals 14 residues. The chain's CDR3 is CASSPSSGNQPQHF. As DNA, the CDR3 is TGCGCCAGCAGCCCTTCTTCGGGCAATCAGCCCCAGCATTTT.

This clonotype was counted many times. J is TRBJ2-1 and V is TRBV12-3 or TRBV12-4; D possibly corresponds to TRBD1 (5 bases). V lost 1 base to trimming and J lost 2 bases, with 12 bases between them. The CDR3 totals 16 residues. CDR3 residues: CASSLVSRATYNEQFF. The CDR3 nucleotides are TGTGCCAGCAGTTTAGTCAGCAGGGCAACCTACAATGAGCAGTTCTTC.